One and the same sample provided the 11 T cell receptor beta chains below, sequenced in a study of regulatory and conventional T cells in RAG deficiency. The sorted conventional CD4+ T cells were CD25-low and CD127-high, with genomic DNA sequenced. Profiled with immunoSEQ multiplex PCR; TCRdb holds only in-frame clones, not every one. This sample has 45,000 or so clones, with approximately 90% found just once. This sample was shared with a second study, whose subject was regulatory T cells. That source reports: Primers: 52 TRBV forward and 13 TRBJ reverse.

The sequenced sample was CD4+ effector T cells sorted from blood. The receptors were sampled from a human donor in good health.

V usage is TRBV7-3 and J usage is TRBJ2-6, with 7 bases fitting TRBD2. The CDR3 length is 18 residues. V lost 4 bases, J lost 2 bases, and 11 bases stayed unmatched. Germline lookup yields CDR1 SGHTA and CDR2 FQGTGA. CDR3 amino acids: CASSSGRRGDPGANVLTF. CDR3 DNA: TGTGCCAGCAGCTCCGGGAGGAGGGGCGACCCTGGGGCCAACGTCCTGACTTTC.

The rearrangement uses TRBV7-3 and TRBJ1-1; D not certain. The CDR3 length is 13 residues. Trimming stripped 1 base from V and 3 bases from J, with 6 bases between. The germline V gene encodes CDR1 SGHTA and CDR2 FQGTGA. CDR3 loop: CASSLNGDTEAFF. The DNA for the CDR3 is TGTGCCAGCAGCTTAAACGGAGACACTGAAGCTTTCTTT.

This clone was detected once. DNA for the CDR3: TGTGCCAGCAGCAAAGGACCAATGACAGGGAATCAGCCCCAGCATTTT. This translates into CASSKGPMTGNQPQHF. The rearrangement uses TRBV21-1 and TRBJ1-5; the table calls TRBD1, which could not be checked here. TRBV21-1 is listed as a pseudogene. This CDR3 is 16 amino acids long.

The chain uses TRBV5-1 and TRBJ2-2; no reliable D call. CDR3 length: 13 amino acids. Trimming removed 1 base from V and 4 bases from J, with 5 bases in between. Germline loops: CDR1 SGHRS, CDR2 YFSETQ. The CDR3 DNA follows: TGCGCCAGCAGCTTGACCCGCACCGGGGAGCTGTTTTTT. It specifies CASSLTRTGELFF.

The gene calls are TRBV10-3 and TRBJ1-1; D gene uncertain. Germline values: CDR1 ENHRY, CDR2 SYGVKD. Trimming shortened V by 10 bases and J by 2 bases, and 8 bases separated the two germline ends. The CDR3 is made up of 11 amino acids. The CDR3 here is CATQENTEAFF. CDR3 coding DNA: TGTGCCACCCAGGAAAACACTGAAGCTTTCTTT.

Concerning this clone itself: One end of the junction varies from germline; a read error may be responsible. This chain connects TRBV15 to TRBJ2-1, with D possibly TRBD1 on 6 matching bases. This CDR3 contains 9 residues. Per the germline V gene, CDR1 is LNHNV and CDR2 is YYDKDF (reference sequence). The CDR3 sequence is CATMTGKVF. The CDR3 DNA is TGTGCCACCATGACAGGCAAAGTCTTC.

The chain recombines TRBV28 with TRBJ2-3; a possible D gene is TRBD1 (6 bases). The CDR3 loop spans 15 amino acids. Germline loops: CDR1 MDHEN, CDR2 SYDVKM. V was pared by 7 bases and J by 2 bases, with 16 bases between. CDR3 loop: CASTLQGLLTDTQYF. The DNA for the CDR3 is TGTGCCAGCACTCTACAGGGCCTCCTCACAGATACGCAGTATTTT.

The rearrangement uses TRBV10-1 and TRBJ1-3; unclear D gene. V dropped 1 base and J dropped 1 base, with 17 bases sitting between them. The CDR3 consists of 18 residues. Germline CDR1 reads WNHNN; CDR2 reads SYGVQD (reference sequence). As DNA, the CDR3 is TGCGCCAGCAGTGAGTATCCCGGACGGCAAGGTTCTGGAAACACCATATATTTT. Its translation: CASSEYPGRQGSGNTIYF.

CDR3 DNA: TGTGCCAGCAGTTACCGCGATTTCGGCTATGGCTACACCTTC. Translated: CASSYRDFGYGYTF. The chain combines TRBV6-5 with TRBJ1-2, with D hard to call. The CDR3 contains 14 residues. Trimming took off 2 bases at V and 4 bases at J, with 11 bases between the two ends. Germline CDR1 MNHEY, CDR2 SVGAGI.

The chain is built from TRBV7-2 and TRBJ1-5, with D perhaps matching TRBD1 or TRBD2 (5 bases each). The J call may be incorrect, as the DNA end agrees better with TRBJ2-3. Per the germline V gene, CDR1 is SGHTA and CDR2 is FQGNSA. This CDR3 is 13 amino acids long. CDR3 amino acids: CASSPGADQPQYF. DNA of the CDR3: TGTGCCAGCAGCCCCGGGGCTGATCAGCCCCAGTATTTT.

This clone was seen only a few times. CDR3: CASSQPNFLGPPNTIYF. The DNA for the CDR3 is TGCGCCAGCAGCCAACCAAACTTTCTGGGACCTCCAAACACCATATATTTT. This chain links TRBV4-1 with TRBJ1-3; TRBD1 might be the D (5 bases). CDR1 MGHRA and CDR2 YSYEKL come from the germline V gene. The CDR3 has 17 amino acids. The germline V and J ends were trimmed by 2 bases and 6 bases, with 20 bases remaining between them.